The table lists the clone carrying this T cell receptor (beta chain) with a count of one. The antigen is undetermined. Trimming cost V 3 bases and J 6 bases; bases outside gene matches: 5. Per the germline V gene, CDR1 is SGDLS and CDR2 is YYNGEE. This CDR3 is 14 amino acids long. This record belongs to a study of Tregs in tolerant kidney transplant recipients. General study results and limits: Tolerant patients' donor-specific Tregs expanded beyond overall Tregs, suggesting antigen-driven growth. Activated donor B cell expansion appeared to reveal the most relevant donor-specific TCRbeta repertoire.

Generated by immunoSEQ multiplex PCR, the TCRdb table keeps only in-frame clones and is missing some. In the table there are tens of thousands of clones, approximately 88% of which are singletons. The TCR originated in a human donor who received a combined kidney and bone marrow transplant. This sequence joins TRBV9 and TRBJ2-2; 7 bases align to TRBD1. Source: CD4+ T cells from blood, taken before the transplant. As DNA, the CDR3 is TGTGCCAGCAGCGCAAAACAGGGGTCCGGGGAGCTGTTTTTT. Protein product: CASSAKQGSGELFF.